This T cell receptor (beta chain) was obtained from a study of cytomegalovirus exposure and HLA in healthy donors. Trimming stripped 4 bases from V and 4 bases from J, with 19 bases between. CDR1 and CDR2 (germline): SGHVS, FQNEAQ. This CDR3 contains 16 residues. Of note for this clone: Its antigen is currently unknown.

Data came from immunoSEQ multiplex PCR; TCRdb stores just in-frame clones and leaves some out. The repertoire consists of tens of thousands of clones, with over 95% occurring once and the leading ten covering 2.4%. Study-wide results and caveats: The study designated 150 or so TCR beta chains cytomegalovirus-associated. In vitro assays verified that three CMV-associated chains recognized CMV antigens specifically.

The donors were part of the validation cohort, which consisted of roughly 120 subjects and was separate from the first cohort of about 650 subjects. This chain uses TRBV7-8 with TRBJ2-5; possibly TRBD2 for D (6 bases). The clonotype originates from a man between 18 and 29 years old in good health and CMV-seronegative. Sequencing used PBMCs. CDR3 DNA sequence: TGTGCCAGCAGCTCCAGCGGGCGTGGGGGGAGAGAGACCCAGTACTTC. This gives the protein CASSSSGRGGRETQYF.